The 30 T cell receptor beta chains below all came from one sample that was sequenced in a study of shared clonotypes between healthy human individuals. Repertoires were generated with immunoSEQ multiplex PCR, while TCRdb's copy carries only in-frame clones and drops some. Of roughly 2.5 million clones in the sample, more than 80% are singletons; the top ten hold about 0.13%. The sequencing sample was made of naive CD4+ T cells sorted from blood. As for subset: CD45RA+ positively selected. These receptors were collected from a man between 18 and 29 years old in good health.

The V call is TRBV6-6, the J call TRBJ1-1; 7 bases are a match to TRBD1. Germline-derived CDR1 and CDR2 are MNHNY and SVGAGI (reference sequence). This CDR3 is built from 15 residues. V shed 5 bases and J 3 bases; nucleotides not matched to a gene: 9. The CDR3 region is CASSIQGVMDTEAFF. The CDR3, as DNA: TGTGCCAGCAGTATCCAGGGGGTGATGGACACTGAAGCTTTCTTT.

V gene TRBV5-1 combines with J gene TRBJ1-1, with no clear D. The CDR3 runs 14 residues. Germline V gene data show CDR1 as SGHRS and CDR2 as YFSETQ. V lost 4 bases to trimming and J lost 4 bases, with 14 bases between them. The CDR3 DNA sequence: TGCGCCAGCAGCGAACTCTCTCTGGGCACTGAAGCTTTCTTT. This translates into CASSELSLGTEAFF.

The rearrangement links TRBV7-9 to TRBJ2-7; a possible D gene is TRBD1 (5 bases). With 5 bases removed from V and 2 bases from J, the gap between germline ends came to 10 bases. Germline CDR1 and CDR2: SEHNR and FQNEAQ (reference sequence). The CDR3 contains 13 residues. CDR3 protein: CASSPQAPYEQYF. The CDR3 DNA is TGTGCCAGCAGCCCACAGGCGCCCTACGAGCAGTACTTC.

The chain links TRBV5-1 to TRBJ2-7, with TRBD2 as a possible D gene (5 bases). Germline lookup yields CDR1 SGHRS and CDR2 YFSETQ. Between the trimmed V and J ends, which lost 1 base and 11 bases, there was a span of 19 bases. The CDR3 has 14 amino acids. The CDR3 DNA is TGCGCCAGCAGCTTGTCTCCCCTGACTGAGAGGGAGTACTTC. Protein sequence: CASSLSPLTEREYF.

This sequence joins TRBV28 and TRBJ2-3; D call uncertain. Germline V gene lookup returns CDR1 MDHEN and CDR2 SYDVKM. V lost 6 bases, J lost 7 bases, and 23 bases lay in between. The CDR3 has 16 residues. The CDR3 here is CASRSQSANFGHTQYF. The CDR3 bases are TGTGCCAGCAGGAGCCAGAGCGCAAATTTCGGACATACGCAGTATTTT.

The chain recombines TRBV19 with TRBJ1-1; 8 bases line up with TRBD1. Losses at the gene ends were 8 bases for V and 3 bases for J; bases not matched to a gene: 11. Germline CDR1 reads LNHDA; CDR2 reads SQIVND (reference sequence). This CDR3 comprises 15 residues. CDR3 sequence: CASGRGLSRDTEAFF. CDR3 sequence (DNA): TGTGCCAGTGGCAGGGGGCTTAGTCGGGACACTGAAGCTTTCTTT.

This sequence joins TRBV7-9 and TRBJ2-2; 8 bases agree with TRBD1. The V segment lost 1 base and the J segment 3 bases; nucleotides outside the gene matches: 4. This CDR3 contains 16 residues. Looked up from germline, CDR1 is SEHNR and CDR2 is FQNEAQ (reference sequence). The CDR3 sequence is CASSLGGQGHTGELFF. The CDR3 DNA follows: TGTGCCAGCAGCTTAGGAGGACAGGGCCACACCGGGGAGCTGTTTTTT.

The chain carries TRBV7-9 and TRBJ1-1, with D hard to call. The CDR3 consists of 12 residues. Germline V lookup: CDR1 SEHNR, CDR2 FQNEAQ (reference sequence). V was trimmed by 0 bases and J by 11 bases, leaving 10 bases between them. CDR3 in DNA: TGTGCCAGCAGCTTAGCAAAGGGTGGGGCTTTCTTT. Protein sequence: CASSLAKGGAFF. Drawing the rest from reference TRBV7-9 and TRBJ1-1, the complete variable domain is DTGVSQNPRHKITKRGQNVTFRCDPISEHNRLYWYRQTLGQGPEFLTYFQNEAQLEKSRLLSDRFSAERPKGSFSTLEIQRTEQGDSAMYLCASSLAKGGAFFGQGTRLTVV.

The V and J genes are TRBV2 and TRBJ2-1; possibly TRBD2 for D (5 bases). The CDR3 contains 14 residues. Deletions cut 8 bases from V and 0 bases from J, with 11 bases between. Germline lookup yields CDR1 SNHLY and CDR2 FYNNEI. In DNA, the CDR3 is TGTGCCAGCTCCCGAGGGAGCTCCTACAATGAGCAGTTCTTC. Amino acids: CASSRGSSYNEQFF. Complete variable domain (other parts from reference TRBV2 and TRBJ2-1): EPEVTQTPSHQVTQMGQEVILRCVPISNHLYFYWYRQILGQKVEFLVSFYNNEISEKSEIFDDQFSVERPDGSNFTLKIRSTKLEDSAMYFCASSRGSSYNEQFFGPGTRLTVL.

This chain joins TRBV19 and TRBJ2-7, with 9 bases lining up with TRBD1. Looked up from germline, CDR1 is LNHDA and CDR2 is SQIVND (reference sequence). The junction had 4 bases not matched to a gene; V was cut back by 5 bases and J by 5 bases. CDR3 length: 13 residues. The CDR3 spells CASSPGTGNEQYF. In DNA, the CDR3 is TGTGCCAGTAGTCCCGGGACAGGGAACGAGCAGTACTTC.

The sample holds one count of this clone. The V call is TRBV9, the J call TRBJ2-2, with 8 bases lining up with TRBD1. CDR1 SGDLS and CDR2 YYNGEE come from the germline V gene. The CDR3 has 16 residues. The junction had 8 bases not matched to a gene; V was cut back by 7 bases and J by 0 bases. In DNA form, the CDR3 reads TGTGCCAGCGCGTCCCGGACAGGGACGAACACCGGGGAGCTGTTTTTT. Protein: CASASRTGTNTGELFF.

The rearrangement joins TRBV30 to TRBJ2-3, with a weak D call TRBD2 (6 bases). The CDR3 runs 13 residues. In germline, CDR1 is GTSNPN, CDR2 SVGIG (reference sequence). The V gene lost 3 bases and the J gene lost 10 bases, with 17 bases spanning the gap. The CDR3 nucleotides read TGTGCCTGGAGAGGGAACGGGGGAGTGCCGCAGTATTTT. Its translation: CAWRGNGGVPQYF.

A word on this clone: At the DNA level, this CDR3 is encoded by other sequences in the same sample as well. V usage is TRBV5-6 and J usage is TRBJ2-7; D is undetermined. V was trimmed by 1 base and J by 1 base, leaving 3 bases between them. CDR1 is SGHDT and CDR2 is YYEEEE in the germline V gene. This CDR3 comprises 12 residues. Here the CDR3 DNA reads TGTGCCAGCAGCTTGCGATCCTACGAGCAGTACTTC. It encodes CASSLRSYEQYF.

Notes on this clone: The sample holds other DNA sequences that translate to the same CDR3. V and J are TRBV7-2 and TRBJ2-5, with 11 bases identical to TRBD2. The CDR3 loop spans 16 amino acids. From germline, CDR1 is SGHTA and CDR2 FQGNSA. Germline trimming cut 1 base from V and 2 bases from J; bases unmatched to any gene: 3. CDR3 coding DNA: TGTGCCAGCAGCTTAGGTCTAGCGGGGGGTCAAGAGACCCAGTACTTC. Protein sequence: CASSLGLAGGQETQYF.

The genes are TRBV5-8 and TRBJ2-7; no definite D call. The germline V gene has CDR1 SGHTS and CDR2 YDEGEE. Trimming shortened V by 0 bases and J by 5 bases, and 12 bases separated the two germline ends. This CDR3 spans 14 amino acids. In DNA form, the CDR3 reads TGTGCCAGCAGCTTGGGTAACAGACGGGACGAGCAGTACTTC. Translating it yields CASSLGNRRDEQYF.

V is TRBV29-1 and J is TRBJ2-5, with D tentatively TRBD1 (5 bases). Germline lookup yields CDR1 SQVTM and CDR2 ANQGSEA. The CDR3 spans 13 residues. V was pared by 1 base and J by 5 bases, with 11 bases between. The CDR3 here is CSVEVLAGETQYF. The CDR3, as DNA: TGCAGCGTTGAAGTGTTAGCAGGGGAGACCCAGTACTTC. Together with reference TRBV29-1 and TRBJ2-5, the CDR3 gives the full variable domain: SAVISQKPSRDICQRGTSLTIQCQVDSQVTMMFWYRQQPGQSLTLIATANQGSEATYESGFVIDKFPISRPNLTFSTLTVSNMSPEDSSIYLCSVEVLAGETQYFGPGTRLLVL.

The rearrangement links TRBV10-3 to TRBJ1-5; no reliable D call. V shed 4 bases and J shed 7 bases, with 8 bases lying between them. This CDR3 spans 12 amino acids. The germline CDR1 and CDR2 sequences are ENHRY and SYGVKD. CDR3: CAISAGEQPQHF. The CDR3 nucleotides read TGTGCCATCAGTGCGGGAGAACAGCCCCAGCATTTT.

The chain couples TRBV5-1 to TRBJ2-7; 9 positions match TRBD2. This CDR3 has 15 residues. Germline lookup yields CDR1 SGHRS and CDR2 YFSETQ. V was clipped by 0 bases and J by 3 bases; unmatched bases: 4. This CDR3 is CASSLVAGVIYEQYF. The CDR3 DNA reads as TGCGCCAGCAGCTTGGTAGCGGGAGTAATCTACGAGCAGTACTTC. Drawing the rest from reference TRBV5-1 and TRBJ2-7, the complete variable domain is KAGVTQTPRYLIKTRGQQVTLSCSPISGHRSVSWYQQTPGQGLQFLFEYFSETQRNKGNFPGRFSGRQFSNSRSEMNVSTLELGDSALYLCASSLVAGVIYEQYFGPGTRLTVT.

This clone was counted a single time. The chain links TRBV28 to TRBJ1-2; 7 bases line up with TRBD1. CDR1 MDHEN and CDR2 SYDVKM come from the germline V gene. This CDR3 is built from 14 residues. J lost 8 bases, V lost 11 bases, and 17 bases had no gene match. For the CDR3, the DNA is TGTGCCGTCCGGCTAAAAAGGGGGCTGAGCGGCTACACCTTC. Its protein is CAVRLKRGLSGYTF.

This chain connects TRBV7-9 to TRBJ2-7; tentatively, D is TRBD1 (7 bases). The V gene lost 11 bases and the J gene lost 3 bases, with 17 bases spanning the gap. There are 13 residues in the CDR3. Germline V gives CDR1 SEHNR, CDR2 FQNEAQ (reference sequence). DNA of the CDR3: TGTGCCGGCTCACGACAGGGAGGCTACGAGCAGTACTTC. This codes for CAGSRQGGYEQYF.

The V gene is TRBV2, the J gene TRBJ2-4; D unclear. The germline V gene has CDR1 SNHLY and CDR2 FYNNEI. Trimming stripped 1 base from V and 0 bases from J, with 13 bases between. The CDR3 totals 17 residues. The CDR3 coding sequence is TGTGCCAGCAGTGAAGAGATCCGAGTTCTAGCCAAAAACATTCAGTACTTC. This translates into CASSEEIRVLAKNIQYF.

The V call is TRBV15, the J call TRBJ1-4, with D perhaps matching TRBD1 (5 bases). Trimming removed 6 bases at V and 8 bases at J, with 16 bases between. The CDR3 is 14 amino acids. CDR1 and CDR2 (germline): LNHNV, YYDKDF (reference sequence). The CDR3 here is CATSPGADSEKLFF. In DNA form, the CDR3 reads TGTGCCACCAGTCCCGGGGCAGATTCAGAAAAACTGTTTTTT.

This chain's CDR3 is CASSWGSADLGAFF. CDR3 nucleotide sequence: TGTGCCAGCAGTTGGGGGTCAGCCGACCTTGGGGCTTTCTTT. The gene calls are TRBV6-6 and TRBJ1-1; tentative D call: TRBD1 (5 bases). The CDR3 has 14 residues. The germline gives CDR1 MNHNY, CDR2 SVGAGI (reference sequence). Trimming removed 4 bases from V and 11 bases from J, with 20 bases in between.

This chain connects TRBV30 to TRBJ2-5; no reliable D call. The germline V gene has CDR1 GTSNPN and CDR2 SVGIG (reference sequence). The CDR3 is 13 residues long. Trimming removed 0 bases from V and 5 bases from J, with 10 bases in between. In DNA, the CDR3 is TGTGCCTGGAGTGTACGGACCTGGGAGACCCAGTACTTC. Encoded protein: CAWSVRTWETQYF.

J is TRBJ1-2 and V is TRBV30; TRBD1 matches at 8 bases. The CDR3 sequence is 15 residues long. Germline CDR1 is GTSNPN and CDR2 is SVGIG (reference sequence). With V trimmed by 0 bases and J by 8 bases, 11 bases remained unmatched. The chain's CDR3 is CAWSVLTGDINGYTF. The CDR3 bases are TGTGCCTGGAGTGTACTGACAGGGGATATAAACGGCTACACCTTC.

The chain is built from TRBV25-1 and TRBJ2-3; 10 bases map to TRBD2. Germline CDR1 MGHDK, CDR2 SYGVNS. The junction had 1 base not matched to a gene; V was cut back by 2 bases and J by 2 bases. This CDR3 is built from 15 residues. CDR3 loop: CASSESGRATDTQYF. The CDR3 DNA is TGTGCCAGCAGTGAAAGCGGGAGGGCCACAGATACGCAGTATTTT.

This clone was picked up one time. The chain is built from TRBV25-1 and TRBJ2-5; 8 nucleotides agree with TRBD1. In germline, CDR1 is MGHDK, CDR2 SYGVNS. The CDR3 totals 13 residues. The J segment lost 5 bases and the V segment lost 8 bases, leaving 7 bases of the junction unmatched. The CDR3 sequence: CASSVTGVETQYF. CDR3 DNA sequence: TGTGCCAGCTCCGTGACAGGGGTTGAGACCCAGTACTTC. Full variable domain (remainder filled in from reference TRBV25-1 and TRBJ2-5): EADIYQTPRYLVIGTGKKITLECSQTMGHDKMYWYQQDPGMELHLIHYSYGVNSTEKGDLSSESTVSRIRTEHFPLTLESARPSHTSQYLCASSVTGVETQYFGPGTRLLVL.

The rearrangement joins TRBV5-4 to TRBJ2-5; D may be TRBD2 (5 bases). The V and J ends lost 4 bases and 8 bases respectively, with 12 bases between them. The germline gives CDR1 SGHNT, CDR2 YYREEE (reference sequence). The CDR3 is made up of 12 amino acids. In DNA form, the CDR3 reads TGTGCCAGCAGCGGCGGGTTGAACACCCAGTACTTC. Translation: CASSGGLNTQYF.

The chain is built from TRBV2 and TRBJ1-6; 7 bases line up with TRBD1. V gave up 7 bases and J gave up 9 bases; unmatched junction bases: 6. The CDR3 consists of 13 residues. CDR1 is SNHLY, CDR2 FYNNEI, per germline. The DNA for the CDR3 is TGTGCCAGCAAAACAGGGGTTAGTTCACCCCTCCACTTT. Its translation: CASKTGVSSPLHF. The whole variable domain, remainder taken from reference TRBV2 and TRBJ1-6, is EPEVTQTPSHQVTQMGQEVILRCVPISNHLYFYWYRQILGQKVEFLVSFYNNEISEKSEIFDDQFSVERPDGSNFTLKIRSTKLEDSAMYFCASKTGVSSPLHFGNGTRLTVT.

This clone was observed once. Different DNA sequences within this sample yield the same CDR3. The chain employs TRBV7-2 and TRBJ2-7; 7 bases align to TRBD2. In germline, CDR1 is SGHTA, CDR2 FQGNSA. This CDR3 comprises 14 residues. With 2 bases clipped from V and 1 base from J, the junction kept 2 bases outside the gene matches. The CDR3 DNA is TGTGCCAGCAGCTTAAGCGGGACGTCCTACGAGCAGTACTTC. Its protein is CASSLSGTSYEQYF.